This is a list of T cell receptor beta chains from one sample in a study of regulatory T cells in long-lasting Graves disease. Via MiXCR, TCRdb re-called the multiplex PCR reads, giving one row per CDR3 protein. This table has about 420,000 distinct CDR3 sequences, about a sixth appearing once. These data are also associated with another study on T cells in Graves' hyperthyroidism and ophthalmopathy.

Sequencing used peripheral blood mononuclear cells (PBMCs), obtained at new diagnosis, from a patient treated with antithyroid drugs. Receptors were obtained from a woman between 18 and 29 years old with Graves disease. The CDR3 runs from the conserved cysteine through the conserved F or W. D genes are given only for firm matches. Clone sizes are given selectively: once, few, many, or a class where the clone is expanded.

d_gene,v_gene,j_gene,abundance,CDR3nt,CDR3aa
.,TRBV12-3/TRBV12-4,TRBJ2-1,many,TGTGCCAGCAGCAACCTAGTGGGGCAGTTCTTC,CASSNLVGQFF
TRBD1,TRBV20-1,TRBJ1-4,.,TGCAGTGTTGCACAGGGGGCCGGTGAAAAACTGTTTTTT,CSVAQGAGEKLFF
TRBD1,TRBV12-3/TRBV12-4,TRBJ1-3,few,TGTGCCAGCAACGAACAGGGGGGAAACACCATATATTTT,CASNEQGGNTIYF
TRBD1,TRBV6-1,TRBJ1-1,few,TGTGCCAGCAGAATCCAGGGGGGAATGAACACTGAAGCTTTCTTT,CASRIQGGMNTEAFF
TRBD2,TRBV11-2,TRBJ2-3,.,TGTGCCAGCAGCTTACTGACTAGCGGAATAGATACGCAGTATTTT,CASSLLTSGIDTQYF
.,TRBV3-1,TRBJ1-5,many,TGTGCCAGCAGCCGGGCAGGAGGCAATCAGCCCCAGCATTTT,CASSRAGGNQPQHF
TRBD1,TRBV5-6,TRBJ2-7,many,TGTGCCAGCAGGGGGACAGGACTGACCTACGAGCAGTACTTC,CASRGTGLTYEQYF
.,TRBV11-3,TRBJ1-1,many,TGTGCCAGCAGCTTCCGAGGAGGGGTAAACACTGAAGCTTTCTTT,CASSFRGGVNTEAFF
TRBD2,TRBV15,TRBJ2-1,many,TGTGCCACCAGCACCTCTCCCAGCGGGATAGTCAATGAGCAGTTCTTC,CATSTSPSGIVNEQFF
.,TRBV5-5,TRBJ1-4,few,TGTGCCAGCAGCTTATTCTTACAGACGAATGAAAAACTGTTTTTT,CASSLFLQTNEKLFF
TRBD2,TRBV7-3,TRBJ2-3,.,TGTGCCAGCAGCCCCGGATCTAGCGGGAGCACAGATACGCAGTATTTT,CASSPGSSGSTDTQYF
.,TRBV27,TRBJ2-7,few,TGTGCCAGCAGTATCACAGGAGACTACGAGCAGTACTTC,CASSITGDYEQYF
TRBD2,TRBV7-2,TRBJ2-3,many,TGTGCCAGCAGCCCCGGACTAGCGGGATTCACAGATACGCAGTATTTT,CASSPGLAGFTDTQYF
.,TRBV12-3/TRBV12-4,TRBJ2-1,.,TGTGCCAGCAGTCGGCAAGGGACCGACAATGAGCAGTTCTTC,CASSRQGTDNEQFF
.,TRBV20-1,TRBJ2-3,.,TGCAGTGCTAGTTTGGCGGGGGCGGATACGCAGTATTTT,CSASLAGADTQYF
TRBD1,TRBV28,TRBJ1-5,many,TGTGCCAGCCGTAAAGGTCAGGGGGCGGGTCAGCCCCAGCATTTT,CASRKGQGAGQPQHF
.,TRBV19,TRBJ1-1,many,TGTGCCAGTAGTATATCCCGGGGGACTGAAGCTTTCTTT,CASSISRGTEAFF
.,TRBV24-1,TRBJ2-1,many,TGTGCCACCAGTGATTCCCCGGGAAGTGGGAATGAGCAGTTCTTC,CATSDSPGSGNEQFF
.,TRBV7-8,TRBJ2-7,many,TGTGCCAGCAGCTTGGGGTCCCTAGGCGAGCAGTACTTC,CASSLGSLGEQYF
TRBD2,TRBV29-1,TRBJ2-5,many,TGCAGCGTTGGCCCGGGGGGACAAGAGACCCAGTACTTC,CSVGPGGQETQYF
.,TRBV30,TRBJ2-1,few,TGTGCCTGGAGTGTCGGTTGGGGGGTGTCCTACAATGAGCAGTTCTTC,CAWSVGWGVSYNEQFF
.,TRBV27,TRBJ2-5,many,TGTGCCAGCAGTTTATGGGGAGAGACCCAGTACTTC,CASSLWGETQYF
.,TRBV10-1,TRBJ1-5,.,TGCGCCAGCAGTGACATCGTCGGACAGCCCCAGCATTTT,CASSDIVGQPQHF
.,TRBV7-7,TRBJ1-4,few,TGCGCCTTGGGGCGACTGGGGGAAAAACTGTTTTTT,CALGRLGEKLFF
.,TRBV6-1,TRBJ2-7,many,TGTGCCAGCAGACGAGTCCACGGTGCCTACGAGCAGTACTTC,CASRRVHGAYEQYF
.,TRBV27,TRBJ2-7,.,TGTGCCAGCAGTCCGGAGGGCGCTTACTACGAGCAGTACTTC,CASSPEGAYYEQYF
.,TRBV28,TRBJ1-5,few,TGTGCCAGCAGTTTATTCGGGGTTGGGAATCAGCCCCAGCATTTT,CASSLFGVGNQPQHF
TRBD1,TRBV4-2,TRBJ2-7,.,TGTGCCAGCAGCCATGAGGGACAGGGCTACGAGCAGTACTTC,CASSHEGQGYEQYF
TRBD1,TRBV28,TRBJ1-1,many,TGTGCCACCTTAAGAGGGACAGGGGGAAGGAACACTGAAGCTTTCTTT,CATLRGTGGRNTEAFF
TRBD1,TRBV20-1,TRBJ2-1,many,TGCAGTGCTGAGGACAGGGTGAATGAGCAGTTCTTC,CSAEDRVNEQFF
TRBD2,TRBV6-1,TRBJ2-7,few,TGTGCCACAGCAGCGACTAGCGTCGGGTCCTACGAGCAGTACTTC,CATAATSVGSYEQYF
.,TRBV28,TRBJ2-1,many,TGTGCCAGCAGTTGGGACTCCTGGAGCTCCTACAATGAGCAGTTCTTC,CASSWDSWSSYNEQFF
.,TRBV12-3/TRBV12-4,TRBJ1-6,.,TGTGCCAGCCATTTTGTCAATTCACCCCTCCACTTT,CASHFVNSPLHF
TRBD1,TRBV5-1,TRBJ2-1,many,TGCGCCAGCAGCTTTGACAGGGGTAATGAGCAGTTCTTC,CASSFDRGNEQFF
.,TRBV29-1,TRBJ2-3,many,TGCAGCGTGAAAAAGGGGTCAGATACGCAGTATTTT,CSVKKGSDTQYF
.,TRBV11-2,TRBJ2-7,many,TGTGCCAGCAGCTCTATACAGGGTTCCTCGAACGAGCAGTACTTC,CASSSIQGSSNEQYF
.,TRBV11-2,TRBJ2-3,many,TGTGCCAGCAGCTTAGAAACAGATACGCAGTATTTT,CASSLETDTQYF
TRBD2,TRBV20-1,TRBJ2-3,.,TGCAGTGCTGTGACTAGCGGGAGAGGGGATACGCAGTATTTT,CSAVTSGRGDTQYF
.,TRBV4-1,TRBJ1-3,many,TGCGCCAGCAGCCGACAAGGCCCTAGCTCTGGAAACACCATATATTTT,CASSRQGPSSGNTIYF
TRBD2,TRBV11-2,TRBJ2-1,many,TGTGCCAGCAGCTTAAGCCGGGAGGGGGTATACAATGAGCAGTTCTTC,CASSLSREGVYNEQFF
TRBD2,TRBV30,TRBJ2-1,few,TGTGCCTGGAGTGTAGGGACTAGCGGATACAATGAGCAGTTCTTC,CAWSVGTSGYNEQFF